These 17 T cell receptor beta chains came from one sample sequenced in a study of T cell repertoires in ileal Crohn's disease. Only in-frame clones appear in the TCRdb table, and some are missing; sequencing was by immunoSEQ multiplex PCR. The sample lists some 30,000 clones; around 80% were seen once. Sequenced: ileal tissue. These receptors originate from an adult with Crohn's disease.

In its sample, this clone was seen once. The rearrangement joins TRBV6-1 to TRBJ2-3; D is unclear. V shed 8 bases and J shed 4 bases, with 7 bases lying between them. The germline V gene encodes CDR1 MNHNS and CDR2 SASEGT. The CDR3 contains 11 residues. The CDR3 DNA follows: TGTGCCAGCTCGAGTGCAGATACGCAGTATTTT. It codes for CASSSADTQYF.

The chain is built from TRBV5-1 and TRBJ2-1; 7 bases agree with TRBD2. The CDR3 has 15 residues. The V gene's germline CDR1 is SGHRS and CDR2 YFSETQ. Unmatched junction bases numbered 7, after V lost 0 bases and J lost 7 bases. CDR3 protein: CASSLVASGRNEQFF. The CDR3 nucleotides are TGCGCCAGCAGCTTGGTCGCTAGCGGACGGAATGAGCAGTTCTTC.

As DNA, the CDR3 is TGTGCCAGCAGCTCGCAGGGGGAGTCTGACGAGCAGTACTTC. This gives the protein CASSSQGESDEQYF. The chain couples TRBV7-2 to TRBJ2-7; 7 nucleotides agree with TRBD1. Germline lookup yields CDR1 SGHTA and CDR2 FQGNSA. J was trimmed by 5 bases and V by 4 bases; bases with no gene match: 8. The CDR3 spans 14 residues.

CDR3 in DNA: TGTGCCAGTAGGGGACTAGCAGACACCGGGGAGCTGTTTTTT. Protein: CASRGLADTGELFF. The rearrangement joins TRBV19 to TRBJ2-2; 9 bases agree with TRBD2. CDR3 size: 14 residues. V dropped 6 bases and J dropped 3; count of bases not matched to a gene: 2. Germline V gives CDR1 LNHDA, CDR2 SQIVND (reference sequence).

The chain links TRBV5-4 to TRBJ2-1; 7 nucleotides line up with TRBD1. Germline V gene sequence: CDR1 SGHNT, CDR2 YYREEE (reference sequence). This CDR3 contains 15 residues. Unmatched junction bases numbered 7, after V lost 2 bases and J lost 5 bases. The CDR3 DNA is TGTGCCAGCAGCTTACGGACAGGAAGAGACAATGAGCAGTTCTTC. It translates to CASSLRTGRDNEQFF.

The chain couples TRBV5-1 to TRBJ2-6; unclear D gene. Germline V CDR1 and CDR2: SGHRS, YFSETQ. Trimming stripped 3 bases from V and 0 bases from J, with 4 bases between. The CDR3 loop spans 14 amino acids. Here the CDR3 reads CASSSSSGANVLTF. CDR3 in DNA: TGCGCCAGCAGCTCTAGCTCTGGGGCCAACGTCCTGACTTTC.

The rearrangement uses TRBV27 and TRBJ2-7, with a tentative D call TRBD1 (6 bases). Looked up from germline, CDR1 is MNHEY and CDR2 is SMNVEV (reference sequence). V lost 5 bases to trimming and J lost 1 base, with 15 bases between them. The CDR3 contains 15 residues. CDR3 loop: CASSAEGGGSYEQYF. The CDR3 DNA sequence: TGTGCCAGCAGTGCCGAAGGGGGTGGATCCTACGAGCAGTACTTC.

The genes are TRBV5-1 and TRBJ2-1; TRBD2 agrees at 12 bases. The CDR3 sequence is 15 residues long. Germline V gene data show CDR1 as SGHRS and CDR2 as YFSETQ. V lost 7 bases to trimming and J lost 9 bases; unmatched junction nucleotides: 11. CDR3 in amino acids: CASSNVASGRVEQFF. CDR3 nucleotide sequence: TGCGCCAGCTCCAACGTGGCTAGCGGGAGGGTTGAGCAGTTCTTC.

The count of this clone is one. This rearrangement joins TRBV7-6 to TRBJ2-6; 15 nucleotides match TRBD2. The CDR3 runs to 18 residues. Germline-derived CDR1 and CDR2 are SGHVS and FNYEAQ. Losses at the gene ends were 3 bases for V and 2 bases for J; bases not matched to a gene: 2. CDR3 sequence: CASSLRTSGRAGANVLTF. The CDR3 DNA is TGTGCCAGCAGCTTGAGGACTAGCGGGAGGGCTGGGGCCAACGTCCTGACTTTC.

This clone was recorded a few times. The CDR3 nucleotides read TGTGCCAGCAGCTTAAAGTCTGCAGGGGTAGGCTATGGCTACACCTTC. Protein sequence: CASSLKSAGVGYGYTF. The gene calls are TRBV7-2 and TRBJ1-2; possibly TRBD1 for D (6 bases). V gave up 2 bases and J gave up 4 bases, with 17 bases separating them. CDR1 is SGHTA and CDR2 is FQGNSA in the germline V gene. The CDR3 runs 16 residues.

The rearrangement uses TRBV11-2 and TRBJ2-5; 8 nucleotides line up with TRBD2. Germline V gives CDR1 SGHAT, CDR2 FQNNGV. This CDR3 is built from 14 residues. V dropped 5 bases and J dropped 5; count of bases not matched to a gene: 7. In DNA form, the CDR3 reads TGTGCCAGCAGCCCGAGTGGCGGGGGGGAGACCCAGTACTTC. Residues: CASSPSGGGETQYF.

CDR3 region: CASSYLGGRPPSEQYF. The DNA of the CDR3 is TGTGCCAGCAGCTACCTTGGCGGGAGGCCTCCCAGCGAGCAGTACTTC. J is TRBJ2-7 and V is TRBV6-6; 8 positions match TRBD2. The V gene's germline CDR1 is MNHNY and CDR2 SVGAGI (reference sequence). CDR3 length: 16 residues. J was trimmed by 6 bases and V by 6 bases; bases with no gene match: 16.

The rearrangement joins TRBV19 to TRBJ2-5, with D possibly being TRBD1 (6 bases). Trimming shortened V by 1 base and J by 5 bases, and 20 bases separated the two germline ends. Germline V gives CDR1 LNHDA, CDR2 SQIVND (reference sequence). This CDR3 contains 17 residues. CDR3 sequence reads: CASSIATRTGFRETQYF. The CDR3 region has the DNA TGTGCCAGTAGTATAGCCACTCGAACAGGGTTCCGCGAGACCCAGTACTTC.

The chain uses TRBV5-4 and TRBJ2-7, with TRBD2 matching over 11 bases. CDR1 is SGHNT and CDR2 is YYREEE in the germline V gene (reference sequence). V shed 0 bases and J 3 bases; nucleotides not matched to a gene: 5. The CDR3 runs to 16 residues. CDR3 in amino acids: CASSLGLAGPYYEQYF. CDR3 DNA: TGTGCCAGCAGCTTGGGACTAGCGGGACCCTACTACGAGCAGTACTTC.

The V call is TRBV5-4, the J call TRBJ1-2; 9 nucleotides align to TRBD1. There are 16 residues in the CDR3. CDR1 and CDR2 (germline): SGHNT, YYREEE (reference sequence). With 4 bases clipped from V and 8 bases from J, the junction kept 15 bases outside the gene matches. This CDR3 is CASSPSAAQGARGYTF. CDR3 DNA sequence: TGTGCCAGCAGCCCATCTGCGGCACAGGGGGCTAGAGGCTACACCTTC.

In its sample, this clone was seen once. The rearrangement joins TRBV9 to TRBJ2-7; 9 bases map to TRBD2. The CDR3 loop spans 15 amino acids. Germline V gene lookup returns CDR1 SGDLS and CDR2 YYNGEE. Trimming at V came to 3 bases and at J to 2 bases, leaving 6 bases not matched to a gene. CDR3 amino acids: CASSASGTNAYEQYF. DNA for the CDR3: TGTGCCAGCAGCGCTAGCGGGACTAACGCCTACGAGCAGTACTTC.

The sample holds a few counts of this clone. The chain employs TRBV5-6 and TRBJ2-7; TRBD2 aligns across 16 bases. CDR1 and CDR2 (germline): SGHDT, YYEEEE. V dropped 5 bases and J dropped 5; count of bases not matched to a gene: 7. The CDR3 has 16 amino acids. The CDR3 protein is CASRPTGTSGRDEQYF. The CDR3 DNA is TGTGCCAGCAGACCGACCGGGACTAGCGGGAGGGACGAGCAGTACTTC.